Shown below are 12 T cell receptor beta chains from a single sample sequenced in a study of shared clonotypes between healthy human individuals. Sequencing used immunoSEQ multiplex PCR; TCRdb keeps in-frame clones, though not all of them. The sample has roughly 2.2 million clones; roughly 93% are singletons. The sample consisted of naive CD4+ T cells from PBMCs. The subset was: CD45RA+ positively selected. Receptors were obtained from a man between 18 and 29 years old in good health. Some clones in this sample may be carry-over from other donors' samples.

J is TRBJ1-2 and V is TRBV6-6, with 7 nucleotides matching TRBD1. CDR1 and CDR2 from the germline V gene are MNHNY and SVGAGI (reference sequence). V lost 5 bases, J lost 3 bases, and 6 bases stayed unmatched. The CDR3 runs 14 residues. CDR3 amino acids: CASSRDSRYYGYTF. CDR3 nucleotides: TGTGCCAGCAGTCGGGACAGCAGATACTATGGCTACACCTTC.

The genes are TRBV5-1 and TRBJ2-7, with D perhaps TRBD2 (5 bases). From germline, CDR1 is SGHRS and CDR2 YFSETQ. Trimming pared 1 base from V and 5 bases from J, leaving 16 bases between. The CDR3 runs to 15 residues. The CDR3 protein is CASSLNWVAGDEQYF. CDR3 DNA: TGCGCCAGCAGCTTGAATTGGGTGGCCGGGGACGAGCAGTACTTC.

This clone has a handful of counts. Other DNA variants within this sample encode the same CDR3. The CDR3 DNA follows: TGTGCCAGCAGCCAAGGGGGGAATCAGCCCCAGCATTTT. This encodes CASSQGGNQPQHF. This sequence joins TRBV7-9 and TRBJ1-5, with a weak D call TRBD1 (6 bases). V was pared by 5 bases and J by 4 bases, with 9 bases between. Germline CDR1 and CDR2: SEHNR and FQNEAQ (reference sequence). The CDR3 extends over 13 amino acids.

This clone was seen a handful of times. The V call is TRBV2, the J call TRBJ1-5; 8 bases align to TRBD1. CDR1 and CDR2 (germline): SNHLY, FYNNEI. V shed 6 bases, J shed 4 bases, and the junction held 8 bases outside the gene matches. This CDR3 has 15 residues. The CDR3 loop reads CASRGPDRGNQPQHF. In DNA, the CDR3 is TGTGCCAGCAGGGGACCCGACAGGGGTAATCAGCCCCAGCATTTT. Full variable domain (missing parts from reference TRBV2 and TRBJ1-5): EPEVTQTPSHQVTQMGQEVILRCVPISNHLYFYWYRQILGQKVEFLVSFYNNEISEKSEIFDDQFSVERPDGSNFTLKIRSTKLEDSAMYFCASRGPDRGNQPQHFGDGTRLSIL.

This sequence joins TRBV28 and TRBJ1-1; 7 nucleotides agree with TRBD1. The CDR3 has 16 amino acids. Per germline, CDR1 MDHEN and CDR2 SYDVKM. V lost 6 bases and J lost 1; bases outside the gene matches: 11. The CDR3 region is CASSRAGGVWNTEAFF. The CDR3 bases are TGTGCCAGCAGCCGGGCAGGGGGTGTTTGGAACACTGAAGCTTTCTTT.

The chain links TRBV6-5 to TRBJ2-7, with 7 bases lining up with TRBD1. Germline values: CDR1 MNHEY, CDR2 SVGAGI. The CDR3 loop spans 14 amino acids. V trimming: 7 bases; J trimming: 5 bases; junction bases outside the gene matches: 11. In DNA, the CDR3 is TGTGCCAGCACCTTAAACAGGGGAACCCACGAGCAGTACTTC. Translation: CASTLNRGTHEQYF.

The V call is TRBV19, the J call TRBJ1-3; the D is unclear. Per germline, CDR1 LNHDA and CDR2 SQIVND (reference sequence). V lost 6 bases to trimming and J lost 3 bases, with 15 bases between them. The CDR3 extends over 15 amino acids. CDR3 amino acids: CASSTIEVRGNTIYF. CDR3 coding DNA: TGTGCCAGTAGCACGATCGAAGTACGTGGAAACACCATATATTTT.

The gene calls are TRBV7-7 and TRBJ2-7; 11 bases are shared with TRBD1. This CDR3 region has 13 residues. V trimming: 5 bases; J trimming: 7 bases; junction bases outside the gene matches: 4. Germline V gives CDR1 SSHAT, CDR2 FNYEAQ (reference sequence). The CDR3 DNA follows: TGTGCCAGCAGCCAATGGGACAGGGGGGAGCAGTACTTC. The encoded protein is CASSQWDRGEQYF.

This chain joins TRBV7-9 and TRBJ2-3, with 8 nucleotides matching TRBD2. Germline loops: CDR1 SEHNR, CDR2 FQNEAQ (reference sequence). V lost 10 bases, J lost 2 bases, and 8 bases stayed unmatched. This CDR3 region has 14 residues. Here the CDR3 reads CANSVSGATDTQYF. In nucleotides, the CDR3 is TGTGCCAATTCGGTTAGCGGGGCCACAGATACGCAGTATTTT.

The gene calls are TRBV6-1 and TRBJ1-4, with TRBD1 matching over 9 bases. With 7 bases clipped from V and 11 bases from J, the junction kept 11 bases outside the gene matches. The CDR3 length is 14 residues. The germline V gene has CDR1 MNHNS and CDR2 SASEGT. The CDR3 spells CASTADRGLGKLFF. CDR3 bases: TGTGCCAGCACGGCGGACAGGGGATTGGGTAAACTGTTTTTT.

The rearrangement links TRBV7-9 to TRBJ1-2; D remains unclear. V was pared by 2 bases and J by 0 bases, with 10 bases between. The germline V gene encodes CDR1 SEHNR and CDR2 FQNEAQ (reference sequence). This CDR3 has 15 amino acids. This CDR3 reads CASSLISGTNYGYTF. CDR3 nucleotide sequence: TGTGCCAGCAGCTTAATCTCGGGGACTAACTATGGCTACACCTTC.

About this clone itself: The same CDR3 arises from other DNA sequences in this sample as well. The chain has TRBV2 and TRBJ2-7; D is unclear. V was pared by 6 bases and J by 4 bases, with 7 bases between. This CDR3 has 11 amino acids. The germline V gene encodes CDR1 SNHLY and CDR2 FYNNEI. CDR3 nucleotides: TGTGCCAGCAGACTGGGGTACGAGCAGTACTTC. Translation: CASRLGYEQYF.